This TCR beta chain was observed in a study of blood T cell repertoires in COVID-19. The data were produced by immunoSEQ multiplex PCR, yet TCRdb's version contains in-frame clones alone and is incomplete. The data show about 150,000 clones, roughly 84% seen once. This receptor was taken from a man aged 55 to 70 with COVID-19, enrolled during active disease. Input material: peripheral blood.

In nucleotides, the CDR3 is TGTGCCACCAGTGATTTATCCGGGCGGGAGGGCCGATTTAATGAGCAGTTCTTC. Encoded protein: CATSDLSGREGRFNEQFF. The V gene is TRBV24-1, the J gene TRBJ2-1, with 9 bases aligning to TRBD2. Looked up from germline, CDR1 is KGHDR and CDR2 is SFDVKD. CDR3 size: 18 residues. Germline trimming cut 1 base from V and 7 bases from J; bases unmatched to any gene: 13.